This TCR beta chain was recovered during a study of blood T cell repertoires in COVID-19. Measured with immunoSEQ multiplex PCR; TCRdb has only the in-frame clones, and not every one. The sample carries hundreds of thousands of clones, 70% to 90% recorded once. Recruitment covered over 20 US areas and drew participants whose ages spanned roughly 18 to 100 years. From germline, CDR1 is MNHEY and CDR2 SVGAGI. Trimming cost V 4 bases and J 1 base; bases outside gene matches: 3. The CDR3 extends over 15 amino acids. The receptor comes from a young man who had recovered from COVID-19. Sequenced material: PBMCs or T cells enriched from blood (not recorded which). The chain links TRBV6-5 to TRBJ2-2, with 7 bases identical to TRBD1. The CDR3 is CASSLGQQNTGELFF. CDR3 coding DNA: TGTGCCAGCAGTTTGGGACAGCAGAACACCGGGGAGCTGTTTTTT.